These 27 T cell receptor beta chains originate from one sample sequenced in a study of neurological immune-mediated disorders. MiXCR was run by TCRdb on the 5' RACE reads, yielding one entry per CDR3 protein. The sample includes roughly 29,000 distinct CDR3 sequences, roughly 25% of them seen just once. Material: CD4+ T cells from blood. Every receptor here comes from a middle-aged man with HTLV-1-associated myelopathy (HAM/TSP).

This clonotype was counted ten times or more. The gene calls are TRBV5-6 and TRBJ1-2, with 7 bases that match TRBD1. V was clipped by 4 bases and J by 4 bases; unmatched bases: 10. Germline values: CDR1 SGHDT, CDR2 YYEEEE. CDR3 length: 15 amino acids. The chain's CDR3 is CASSETGTEVYGYTF. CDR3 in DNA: TGTGCCAGCAGCGAGACCGGGACAGAGGTCTATGGCTACACCTTC.

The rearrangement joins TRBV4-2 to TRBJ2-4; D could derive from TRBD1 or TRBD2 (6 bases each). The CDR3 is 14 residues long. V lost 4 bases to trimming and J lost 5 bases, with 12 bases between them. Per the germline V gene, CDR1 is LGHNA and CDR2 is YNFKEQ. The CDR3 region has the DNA TGTGCCAGCAGCCGGAGGGGGGCGGAAAACATTCAGTACTTC. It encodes CASSRRGAENIQYF.

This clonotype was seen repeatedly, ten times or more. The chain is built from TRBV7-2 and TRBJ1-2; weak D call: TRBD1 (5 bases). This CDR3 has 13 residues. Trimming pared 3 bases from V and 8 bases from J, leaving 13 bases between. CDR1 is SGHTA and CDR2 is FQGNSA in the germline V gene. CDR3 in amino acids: CASSFGTLEGYTF. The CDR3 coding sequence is TGTGCCAGCAGCTTCGGGACCCTGGAGGGCTACACCTTC.

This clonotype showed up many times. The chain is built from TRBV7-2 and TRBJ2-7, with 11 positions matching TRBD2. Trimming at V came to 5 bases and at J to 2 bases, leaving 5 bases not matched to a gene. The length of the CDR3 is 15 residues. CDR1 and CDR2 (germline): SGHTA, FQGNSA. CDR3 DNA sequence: TGTGCCAGCAGCAAGGGACTAGCGGAAACCTACGAGCAGTACTTC. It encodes CASSKGLAETYEQYF.

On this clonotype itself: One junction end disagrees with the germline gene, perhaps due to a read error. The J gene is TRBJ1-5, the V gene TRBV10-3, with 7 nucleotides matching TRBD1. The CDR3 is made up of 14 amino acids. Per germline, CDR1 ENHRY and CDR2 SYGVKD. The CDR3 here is CAISRDSINQPHHF. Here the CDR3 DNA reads TGTGCCATCAGTAGGGACAGTATCAATCAGCCCCATCATTTT.

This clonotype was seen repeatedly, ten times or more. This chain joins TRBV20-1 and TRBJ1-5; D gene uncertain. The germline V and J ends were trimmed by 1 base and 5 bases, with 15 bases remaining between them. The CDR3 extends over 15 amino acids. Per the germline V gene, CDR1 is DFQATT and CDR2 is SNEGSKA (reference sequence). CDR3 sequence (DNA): TGCAGTGCTAGAGGTGTAGAGGGTAGGGATCAGCCCCAGCATTTT. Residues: CSARGVEGRDQPQHF.

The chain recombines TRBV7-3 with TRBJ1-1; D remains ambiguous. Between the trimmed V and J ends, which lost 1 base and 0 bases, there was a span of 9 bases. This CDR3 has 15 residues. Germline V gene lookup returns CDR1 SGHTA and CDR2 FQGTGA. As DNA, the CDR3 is TGTGCCAGCAGCTTAAACCCGACTATGAACACTGAAGCTTTCTTT. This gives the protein CASSLNPTMNTEAFF.

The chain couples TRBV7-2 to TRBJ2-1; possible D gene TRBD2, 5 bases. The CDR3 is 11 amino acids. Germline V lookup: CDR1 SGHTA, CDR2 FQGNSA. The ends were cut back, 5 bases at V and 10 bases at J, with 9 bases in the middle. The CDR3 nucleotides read TGTGCCAGCAGCCCTAGCAACGAGCAGTTCTTC. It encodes CASSPSNEQFF.

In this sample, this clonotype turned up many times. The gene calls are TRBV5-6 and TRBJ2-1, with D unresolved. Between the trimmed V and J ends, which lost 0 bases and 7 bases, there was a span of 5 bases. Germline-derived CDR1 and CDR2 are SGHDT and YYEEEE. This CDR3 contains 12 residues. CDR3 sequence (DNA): TGTGCCAGCAGCTTGGTACAGAATGAGCAGTTCTTC. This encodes CASSLVQNEQFF. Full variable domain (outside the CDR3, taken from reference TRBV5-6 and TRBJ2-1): DAGVTQSPTHLIKTRGQQVTLRCSPKSGHDTVSWYQQALGQGPQFIFQYYEEEERQRGNFPDRFSGHQFPNYSSELNVNALLLGDSALYLCASSLVQNEQFFGPGTRLTVL.

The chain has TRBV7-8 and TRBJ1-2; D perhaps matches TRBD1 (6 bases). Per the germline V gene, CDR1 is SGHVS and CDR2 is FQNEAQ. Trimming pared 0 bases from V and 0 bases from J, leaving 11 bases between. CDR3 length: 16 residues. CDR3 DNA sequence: TGTGCCAGCAGCTTAGCGACAGGCTCTACTAACTATGGCTACACCTTC. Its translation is CASSLATGSTNYGYTF.

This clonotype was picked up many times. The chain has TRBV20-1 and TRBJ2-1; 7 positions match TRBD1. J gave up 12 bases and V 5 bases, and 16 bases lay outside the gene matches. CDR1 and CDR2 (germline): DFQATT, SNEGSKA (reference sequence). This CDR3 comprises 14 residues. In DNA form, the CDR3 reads TGCAGTGCTGGGGGCCGAGGGGGCCCCCAGGGGCAGTTCTTC. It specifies CSAGGRGGPQGQFF.

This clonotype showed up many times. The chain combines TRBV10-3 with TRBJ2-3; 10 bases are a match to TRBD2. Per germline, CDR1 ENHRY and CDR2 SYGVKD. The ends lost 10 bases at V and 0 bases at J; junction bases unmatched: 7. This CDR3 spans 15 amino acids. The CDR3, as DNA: TGTGCCACTAGGGGACTAGCGACTAGCACAGATACGCAGTATTTT. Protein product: CATRGLATSTDTQYF.

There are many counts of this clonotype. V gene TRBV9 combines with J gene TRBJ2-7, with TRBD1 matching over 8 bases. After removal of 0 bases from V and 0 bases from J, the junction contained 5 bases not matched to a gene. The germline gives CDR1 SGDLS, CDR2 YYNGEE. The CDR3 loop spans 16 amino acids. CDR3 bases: TGTGCCAGCAGCGTAGGACCGACAGGGGACTCCTACGAGCAGTACTTC. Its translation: CASSVGPTGDSYEQYF.

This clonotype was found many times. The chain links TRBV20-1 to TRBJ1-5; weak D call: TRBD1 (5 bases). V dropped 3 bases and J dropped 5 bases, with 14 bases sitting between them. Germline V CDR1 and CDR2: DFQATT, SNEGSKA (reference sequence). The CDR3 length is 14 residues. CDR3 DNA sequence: TGCAGTGCTAGTAATGGGGCGCTTTATCAGCCCCAGCATTTT. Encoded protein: CSASNGALYQPQHF.

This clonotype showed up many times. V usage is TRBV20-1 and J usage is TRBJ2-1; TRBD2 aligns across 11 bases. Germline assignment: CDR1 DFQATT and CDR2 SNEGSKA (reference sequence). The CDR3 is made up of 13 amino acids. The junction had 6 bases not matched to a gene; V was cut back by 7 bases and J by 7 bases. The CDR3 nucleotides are TGCAGTGAACTAGCGGGAGTCGGTAATGAGCAGTTCTTC. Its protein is CSELAGVGNEQFF.

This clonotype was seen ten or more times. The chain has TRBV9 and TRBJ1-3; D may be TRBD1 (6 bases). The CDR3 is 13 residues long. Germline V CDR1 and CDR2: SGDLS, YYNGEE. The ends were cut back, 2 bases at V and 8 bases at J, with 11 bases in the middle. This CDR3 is CASSVSGADTIYF. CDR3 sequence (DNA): TGTGCCAGCAGCGTGTCAGGGGCGGACACCATATATTTT.

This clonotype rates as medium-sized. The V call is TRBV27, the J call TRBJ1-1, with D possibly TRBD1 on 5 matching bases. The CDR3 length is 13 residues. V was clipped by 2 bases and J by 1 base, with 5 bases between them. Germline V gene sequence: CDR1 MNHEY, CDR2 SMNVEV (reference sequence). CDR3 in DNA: TGTGCCAGCAGTTTAGGACAGAACACTGAAGCTTTCTTT. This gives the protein CASSLGQNTEAFF.

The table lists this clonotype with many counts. The CDR3 DNA reads as TGTGCCAGCAGCTCTCAGGGGAATGCGTTCTTC. Protein product: CASSSQGNAFF. This chain joins TRBV5-8 and TRBJ2-1; D perhaps matches TRBD1 (6 bases). The germline V gene has CDR1 SGHTS and CDR2 YDEGEE. V was shortened by 3 bases and J by 15 bases, with 13 bases between the two germline ends. The CDR3 has 11 amino acids.

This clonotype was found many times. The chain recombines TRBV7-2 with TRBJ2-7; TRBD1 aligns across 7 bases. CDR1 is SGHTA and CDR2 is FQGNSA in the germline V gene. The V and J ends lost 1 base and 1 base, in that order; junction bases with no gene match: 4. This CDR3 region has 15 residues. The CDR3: CASSLGQGRSYEQYF. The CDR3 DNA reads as TGTGCCAGCAGCTTAGGACAGGGACGGTCCTACGAGCAGTACTTC.

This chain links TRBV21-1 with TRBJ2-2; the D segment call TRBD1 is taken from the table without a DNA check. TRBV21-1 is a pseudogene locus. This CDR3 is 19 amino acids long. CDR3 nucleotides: TGTGCCAGCAGCAAAGATATCTCCGAGAGGGGGCAGGGCACCGGGGAGCTGTTTTTT. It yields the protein CASSKDISERGQGTGELFF.

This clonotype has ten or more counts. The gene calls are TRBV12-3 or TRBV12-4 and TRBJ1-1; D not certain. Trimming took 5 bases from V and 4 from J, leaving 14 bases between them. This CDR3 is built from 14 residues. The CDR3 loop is CASSPQQRGTEAFF. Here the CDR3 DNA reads TGTGCCAGCAGTCCACAGCAACGGGGCACTGAAGCTTTCTTT.

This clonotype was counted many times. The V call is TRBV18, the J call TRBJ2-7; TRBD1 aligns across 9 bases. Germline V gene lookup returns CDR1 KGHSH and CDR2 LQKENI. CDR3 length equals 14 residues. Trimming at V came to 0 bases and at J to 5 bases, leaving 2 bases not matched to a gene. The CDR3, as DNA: TGTGCCAGCTCACCACCGTGGGACAGGGACGAGCAGTACTTC. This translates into CASSPPWDRDEQYF.

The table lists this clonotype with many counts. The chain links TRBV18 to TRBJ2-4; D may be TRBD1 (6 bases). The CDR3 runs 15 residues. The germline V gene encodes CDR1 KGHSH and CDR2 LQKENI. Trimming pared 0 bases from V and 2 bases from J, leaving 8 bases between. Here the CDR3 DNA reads TGTGCCAGCTCACCACCGTGGGACACCAAAAACATTCAGTACTTC. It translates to CASSPPWDTKNIQYF.

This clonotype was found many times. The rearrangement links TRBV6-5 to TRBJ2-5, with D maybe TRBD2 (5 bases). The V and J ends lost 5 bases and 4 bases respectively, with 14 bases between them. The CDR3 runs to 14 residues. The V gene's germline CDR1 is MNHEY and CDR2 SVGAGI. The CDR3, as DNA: TGTGCCAGCAGTCGCTGGGGAGCGGCAGAGACCCAGTACTTC. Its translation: CASSRWGAAETQYF.

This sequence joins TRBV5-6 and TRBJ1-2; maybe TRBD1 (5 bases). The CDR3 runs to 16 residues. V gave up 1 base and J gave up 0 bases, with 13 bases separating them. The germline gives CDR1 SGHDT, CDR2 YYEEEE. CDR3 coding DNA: TGTGCCAGCAGCTTGCGGGTCGGGGGAACTAACTATGGCTACACCTTC. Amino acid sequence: CASSLRVGGTNYGYTF. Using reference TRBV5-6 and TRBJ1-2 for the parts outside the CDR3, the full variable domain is DAGVTQSPTHLIKTRGQQVTLRCSPKSGHDTVSWYQQALGQGPQFIFQYYEEEERQRGNFPDRFSGHQFPNYSSELNVNALLLGDSALYLCASSLRVGGTNYGYTFGSGTRLTVV.

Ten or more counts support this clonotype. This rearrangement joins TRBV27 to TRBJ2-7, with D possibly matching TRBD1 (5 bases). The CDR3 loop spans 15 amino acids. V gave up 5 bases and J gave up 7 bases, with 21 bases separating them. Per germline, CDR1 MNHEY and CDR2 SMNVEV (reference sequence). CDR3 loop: CASSPGWGQLIEQYF. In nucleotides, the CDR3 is TGTGCCAGCAGTCCAGGGTGGGGCCAGCTAATTGAGCAGTACTTC.

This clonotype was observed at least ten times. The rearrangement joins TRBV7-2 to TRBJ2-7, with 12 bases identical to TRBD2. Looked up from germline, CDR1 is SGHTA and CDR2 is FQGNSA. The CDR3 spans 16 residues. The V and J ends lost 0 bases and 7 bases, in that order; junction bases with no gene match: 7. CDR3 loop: CASSLAASGRGLEQYF. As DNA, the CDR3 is TGTGCCAGCAGCTTAGCAGCTAGCGGGAGGGGTTTGGAGCAGTACTTC.